A single sample is the source of the 24 T cell receptor beta chains below, sequenced in a study of long-term antiretroviral therapy in people with HIV. Runs used v3.0 of the immunoSEQ assay and were done at survey level. Libraries were prepared by immunoSEQ multiplex PCR; TCRdb keeps only in-frame clonotypes and omits some of them. The data contain some 36,000 clones, more than 75% of them singletons. Sequencing was performed on unsorted PBMCs, taken just over 2.7 years before starting antiretroviral therapy. These receptors were taken from a woman in her 30s with HIV.

This chain joins TRBV5-6 and TRBJ2-3; TRBD2 agrees at 12 bases. The CDR3 is 15 residues long. Germline-derived CDR1 and CDR2 are SGHDT and YYEEEE. J was trimmed by 6 bases and V by 4 bases; bases with no gene match: 6. CDR3 bases: TGTGCCAGCAGCCGGACTAGCGGGGAGCATGATACGCAGTATTTT. As protein: CASSRTSGEHDTQYF.

The chain uses TRBV30 and TRBJ1-3; TRBD1 aligns across 8 bases. CDR3 length: 16 residues. The V and J ends lost 3 bases and 3 bases, in that order; junction bases with no gene match: 10. The germline CDR1 and CDR2 sequences are GTSNPN and SVGIG (reference sequence). The CDR3 here is CAWRDYRGMDGNTIYF. The CDR3 region has the DNA TGTGCCTGGAGGGATTACAGGGGGATGGATGGAAACACCATATATTTT.

The chain couples TRBV30 to TRBJ1-1; possible D gene TRBD1, 5 bases. Deletions cut 0 bases from V and 10 bases from J, with 21 bases between. This CDR3 has 15 residues. Germline CDR1 and CDR2: GTSNPN and SVGIG (reference sequence). CDR3 nucleotide sequence: TGTGCCTGGAGTGTGGTCGGGCAGGGCTACTTGATAGCTTTCTTT. Protein sequence: CAWSVVGQGYLIAFF.

The chain couples TRBV11-3 to TRBJ2-5; D perhaps matches TRBD2 (5 bases). This CDR3 has 14 residues. The ends were cut back, 1 base at V and 4 bases at J, with 10 bases in the middle. Germline lookup yields CDR1 SGHNT and CDR2 YENEEA. The CDR3 sequence: CASSLGTAGETQYF. In DNA, the CDR3 is TGTGCCAGCAGCTTAGGGACGGCGGGAGAGACCCAGTACTTC.

The chain uses TRBV6-1 and TRBJ2-1, with no clear D. V was cut by 7 bases and J by 4 bases, with 8 bases left in between. Germline lookup yields CDR1 MNHNS and CDR2 SASEGT. The CDR3 extends over 12 amino acids. Here the CDR3 reads CASTPGYNEQFF. The CDR3 DNA follows: TGTGCCAGCACCCCTGGTTACAATGAGCAGTTCTTC.

This rearrangement joins TRBV14 to TRBJ2-5; TRBD1 agrees at 8 bases. The junction had 11 bases not matched to a gene; V was cut back by 4 bases and J by 4 bases. Germline V CDR1 and CDR2: SGHDN, FVKESK. The CDR3 covers 16 residues. The CDR3 reads CASSLITGGRGETQYF. CDR3 DNA sequence: TGTGCCAGCAGCCTTATTACAGGGGGGCGTGGAGAGACCCAGTACTTC.

The chain joins TRBV9 to TRBJ1-5, with 12 bases identical to TRBD1. Germline-derived CDR1 and CDR2 are SGDLS and YYNGEE. This CDR3 has 16 residues. V dropped 3 bases and J dropped 3; count of bases not matched to a gene: 4. The CDR3 protein is CASSEGQGALNQPQHF. CDR3 DNA sequence: TGTGCCAGCAGCGAGGGACAGGGGGCTCTCAATCAGCCCCAGCATTTT. Drawing the rest from reference TRBV9 and TRBJ1-5, the complete variable domain is DSGVTQTPKHLITATGQRVTLRCSPRSGDLSVYWYQQSLDQGLQFLIQYYNGEERAKGNILERFSAQQFPDLHSELNLSSLELGDSALYFCASSEGQGALNQPQHFGDGTRLSIL.

J is TRBJ1-1 and V is TRBV30; D unclear. The CDR3 spans 13 residues. Germline V lookup: CDR1 GTSNPN, CDR2 SVGIG (reference sequence). V lost 6 bases, J lost 5 bases, and 16 bases lay in between. The CDR3 region is CACKNIGNTEAFF. The CDR3 nucleotides read TGTGCCTGCAAGAACATAGGGAATACTGAAGCTTTCTTT.

V gene TRBV14 combines with J gene TRBJ2-2, with D uncertain. The V gene's germline CDR1 is SGHDN and CDR2 FVKESK. This CDR3 has 14 residues. With 1 base removed from V and 4 bases from J, the gap between germline ends came to 7 bases. CDR3: CASSQGPSTGELFF. For the CDR3, the DNA is TGTGCCAGCAGCCAAGGACCATCCACCGGGGAGCTGTTTTTT.

This clone showed up just once. The V gene is TRBV11-3, the J gene TRBJ2-1; 8 positions agree with TRBD1. In germline, CDR1 is SGHNT, CDR2 YENEEA. The CDR3 contains 13 residues. V gave up 3 bases and J gave up 14 bases; unmatched junction bases: 9. The CDR3 is CASSLEPGGGKFF. Here the CDR3 DNA reads TGTGCCAGCAGCTTGGAACCAGGGGGCGGGAAGTTCTTC.

This clone showed up just once. The rearrangement links TRBV5-1 to TRBJ2-3, with a weak D call TRBD1 (5 bases). The CDR3 loop spans 15 amino acids. Germline V CDR1 and CDR2: SGHRS, YFSETQ. V was pared by 4 bases and J by 1 base, with 13 bases between. The CDR3 here is CASSLIGAGTDTQYF. The CDR3 DNA reads as TGCGCCAGCAGCCTAATTGGGGCCGGCACAGATACGCAGTATTTT.

The chain carries TRBV9 and TRBJ1-2; D perhaps matches TRBD1 (5 bases). CDR1 is SGDLS and CDR2 is YYNGEE in the germline V gene. Trimming took 0 bases from V and 2 from J, leaving 5 bases between them. The CDR3 runs 13 residues. CDR3 region: CASSVDRNYGYTF. For the CDR3, the DNA is TGTGCCAGCAGCGTAGACAGGAACTATGGCTACACCTTC.

This chain connects TRBV6-5 to TRBJ1-1; TRBD1 agrees at 9 bases. CDR3 length: 13 amino acids. The germline gives CDR1 MNHEY, CDR2 SVGAGI. Losses at the gene ends were 6 bases for V and 5 bases for J; bases not matched to a gene: 4. DNA for the CDR3: TGTGCCAGCAGGGGGACAGGGAGAACTGAAGCTTTCTTT. The encoded protein is CASRGTGRTEAFF.

This clone was found a few times. The chain uses TRBV6-1 and TRBJ2-7; possibly TRBD1 for D (7 bases). V was pared by 6 bases and J by 1 base, with 16 bases between. The CDR3 consists of 15 residues. The germline V gene encodes CDR1 MNHNS and CDR2 SASEGT. The CDR3 DNA is TGTGCCAGCAGCGCGGGGCCGGGACAGTCCTACGAGCAGTACGTC. This sequence encodes CASSAGPGQSYEQYV.

The J gene is TRBJ2-7, the V gene TRBV6-1; tentative D call: TRBD2 (7 bases). In germline, CDR1 is MNHNS, CDR2 SASEGT. V lost 3 bases and J lost 3, with 12 bases in between. The CDR3 is 14 residues long. CDR3 sequence: CASSEEGGVYEQYF. The DNA for the CDR3 is TGTGCCAGCAGTGAGGAAGGGGGGGTCTACGAGCAGTACTTC.

The V gene is TRBV5-5, the J gene TRBJ1-4, with D unclear. Germline CDR1 reads SGHKS; CDR2 reads YYEKEE (reference sequence). The CDR3 contains 18 residues. V was cut by 4 bases and J by 0 bases, with 19 bases left in between. In DNA form, the CDR3 reads TGTGCCAGCAGCGCCGCAGGTAGCCCGATTTCAACTAATGAAAAACTGTTTTTT. It encodes CASSAAGSPISTNEKLFF.

The genes are TRBV28 and TRBJ2-2; 10 bases map to TRBD2. V dropped 5 bases and J dropped 5; count of bases not matched to a gene: 5. Germline assignment: CDR1 MDHEN and CDR2 SYDVKM. There are 15 residues in the CDR3. CDR3 residues: CASSLAGAATGELFF. In DNA form, the CDR3 reads TGTGCCAGCAGTCTAGCGGGGGCCGCTACCGGGGAGCTGTTTTTT.

The rearrangement links TRBV6-5 to TRBJ1-4; 7 nucleotides match TRBD1. Germline CDR1 MNHEY, CDR2 SVGAGI. CDR3 length equals 16 residues. V shed 3 bases, J shed 8 bases, and the junction held 12 bases outside the gene matches. The chain's CDR3 is CASSYSVQGVGEKLFF. For the CDR3, the DNA is TGTGCCAGCAGTTATTCAGTCCAGGGGGTAGGGGAAAAACTGTTTTTT.

This chain uses TRBV4-2 with TRBJ2-6; maybe TRBD2 (6 bases). The germline V gene has CDR1 LGHNA and CDR2 YNFKEQ. This CDR3 region has 16 residues. V was trimmed by 1 base and J by 4 bases, leaving 11 bases between them. CDR3: CASSQAGVSGANVLTF. CDR3 sequence (DNA): TGTGCCAGCAGCCAAGCGGGGGTCTCCGGGGCCAACGTCCTGACTTTC.

The gene calls are TRBV19 and TRBJ2-3; D not resolved. The V end lost 7 bases, the J end lost 0 bases, and 11 bases lay between the germline ends. Germline V CDR1 and CDR2: LNHDA, SQIVND (reference sequence). CDR3 length: 14 amino acids. CDR3: CASNLDLSTDTQYF. CDR3 nucleotide sequence: TGTGCCAGTAACCTAGACCTTAGCACAGATACGCAGTATTTT.

This clone was seen only once. V is TRBV10-2 and J is TRBJ1-1; D ambiguous. CDR1 is WSHSY and CDR2 is SAAADI in the germline V gene. Trimming stripped 7 bases from V and 1 base from J, with 13 bases between. There are 14 residues in the CDR3. CDR3 DNA: TGCGCCAGCACGGTTGTGAGGAAGAACACTGAAGCTTTCTTT. Amino acid sequence: CASTVVRKNTEAFF.

This sequence joins TRBV19 and TRBJ1-2, with 9 bases fitting TRBD1. Germline trimming cut 5 bases from V and 7 bases from J; bases unmatched to any gene: 5. This CDR3 spans 13 amino acids. Germline V gene lookup returns CDR1 LNHDA and CDR2 SQIVND (reference sequence). In DNA, the CDR3 is TGTGCCAGTAGTTCTACAGGGGGCGGTGGCTACACCTTC. It translates to CASSSTGGGGYTF.

The CDR3 DNA sequence: TGTGCCTGGGGGCCGAAGGCCCCGGGGGGTCCTGGAAACACCATATATTTT. Encoded protein: CAWGPKAPGGPGNTIYF. The J gene is TRBJ1-3, the V gene TRBV30; TRBD1 might be the D (5 bases). The CDR3 has 17 amino acids. V was trimmed by 5 bases and J by 2 bases, leaving 22 bases between them. The germline V gene has CDR1 GTSNPN and CDR2 SVGIG (reference sequence).

The chain joins TRBV19 to TRBJ2-2, with D possibly matching TRBD1 (5 bases). The CDR3 runs 17 residues. Looked up from germline, CDR1 is LNHDA and CDR2 is SQIVND (reference sequence). With 5 bases removed from V and 0 bases from J, the gap between germline ends came to 16 bases. The CDR3 loop is CASSSFTGFANTGELFF. The CDR3 DNA sequence: TGTGCCAGTAGTTCCTTTACAGGATTTGCGAACACCGGGGAGCTGTTTTTT.